Presented here are 9 T cell receptor beta chains from one specimen sequenced in a study of regulatory T cells in long-lasting Graves disease. In building TCR beta libraries, iRepertoire HTBI primers were used together with Arm-PCR of CDR3 regions. TCRdb processed the multiplex PCR reads anew with MiXCR; each CDR3 protein has one entry. Found here are about 320,000 distinct CDR3 sequences, 18% of them singletons; the top ten hold more than 35%. Indicated time point: newly diagnosed GD, antithyroid drugs for less than 3 months. There was RNA extracted from PBMCs, and the TCR library was made from it. Material: peripheral blood mononuclear cells (PBMCs), obtained at new diagnosis, from a patient treated with antithyroid drugs. Receptors were obtained from a female donor with Graves disease.

The chain couples TRBV6-2 or TRBV6-3 to TRBJ1-2; D gene ambiguous. V was trimmed by 5 bases and J by 4 bases, leaving 11 bases between them. CDR1 MNHEY and CDR2 SVGEGT come from the germline V gene. The CDR3 runs 13 residues. This chain's CDR3 is CASSEGSAYGYTF. The CDR3 DNA sequence: TGTGCCAGCAGTGAAGGGTCCGCCTATGGCTACACCTTC.

There are many counts of this clonotype. The genes are TRBV9 and TRBJ2-2; D gene uncertain. The CDR3 loop spans 17 amino acids. Germline V gene sequence: CDR1 SGDLS, CDR2 YYNGEE. Trimming removed 3 bases at V and 0 bases at J, with 15 bases between. In DNA, the CDR3 is TGTGCCAGCAGCGCCCCCCATGAGGCCGCGAACACCGGGGAGCTGTTTTTT. Translating gives CASSAPHEAANTGELFF.

This clonotype was counted many times. The V and J genes are TRBV7-3 and TRBJ1-4; tentatively, D is TRBD1 (5 bases). The germline V gene has CDR1 SGHTA and CDR2 FQGTGA. CDR3 size: 13 residues. Deletions cut 4 bases from V and 10 bases from J, with 13 bases between. CDR3 protein: CASSSVFGGKLFF. The CDR3 DNA sequence: TGTGCCAGCAGCTCCGTCTTCGGGGGAAAACTGTTTTTT. Variable domain in full (rest from reference TRBV7-3 and TRBJ1-4): GAGVSQTPSNKVTEKGKYVELRCDPISGHTALYWYRQSLGQGPEFLIYFQGTGAADDSGLPNDRFFAVRPEGSVSTLKIQRTERGDSAVYLCASSSVFGGKLFFGSGTQLSVL.

This clonotype has only a few counts. The V gene is TRBV19, the J gene TRBJ1-1; D perhaps matches TRBD1 (5 bases). CDR1 LNHDA and CDR2 SQIVND come from the germline V gene (reference sequence). Deletions cut 5 bases from V and 1 base from J, with 8 bases between. This CDR3 is 13 amino acids long. The CDR3 sequence is CASSGTQNTEAFF. The CDR3 DNA sequence: TGTGCCAGTAGTGGGACCCAGAACACTGAAGCTTTCTTT.

This clonotype appeared many times. The genes are TRBV14 and TRBJ2-5; D is unclear. Germline values: CDR1 SGHDN, CDR2 FVKESK. V was pared by 1 base and J by 7 bases, with 7 bases between. CDR3 length: 12 residues. CDR3 in amino acids: CASSQGLGTQYF. CDR3 nucleotides: TGTGCCAGCAGCCAAGGCCTGGGGACCCAGTACTTC.

About this clonotype itself: This is likely an artifact of a read error, given a far larger clone one base away. The chain links TRBV6-1 to TRBJ2-7, with TRBD1 as a possible D gene (5 bases). The V and J ends lost 0 bases and 7 bases respectively, with 10 bases between them. CDR3 length: 13 residues. Germline loops: CDR1 MNHNS, CDR2 SASEGT. The CDR3 is CASSEAAQGEQYF. The CDR3 DNA sequence: TGTGCCAGCAGTGAAGCGGCCCAGGGTGAGCAGTACTTC.

There are many counts of this clonotype. V gene TRBV28 combines with J gene TRBJ2-7, with D hard to call. CDR3 length equals 9 residues. V was pared by 8 bases and J by 10 bases, with 9 bases between. Germline V lookup: CDR1 MDHEN, CDR2 SYDVKM. The CDR3: CASGVSQYF. The DNA of the CDR3 is TGTGCCAGCGGAGTGAGCCAGTACTTC. Together with reference TRBV28 and TRBJ2-7, the CDR3 gives the full variable domain: DVKVTQSSRYLVKRTGEKVFLECVQDMDHENMFWYRQDPGLGLRLIYFSYDVKMKEKGDIPEGYSVSREKKERFSLILESASTNQTSMYLCASGVSQYFGPGTRLTVT.

At least ten counts were recorded for this clonotype. V and J are TRBV11-3 and TRBJ2-1, with D hard to call. V was clipped by 6 bases and J by 8 bases, with 8 bases between them. This CDR3 contains 11 residues. CDR1 is SGHNT and CDR2 is YENEEA in the germline V gene. CDR3: CASRGLDEQFF. CDR3 bases: TGTGCCAGCAGAGGTCTCGATGAGCAGTTCTTC.

This clonotype occurred a few times. The V and J genes are TRBV12-3 or TRBV12-4 and TRBJ2-1; no clear D. V was pared by 8 bases and J by 0 bases, with 17 bases between. The CDR3 length is 16 residues. The CDR3, as DNA: TGTGCCAGCTGGGCGGCAAAAGTTAGCTCCTACAATGAGCAGTTCTTC. Its protein is CASWAAKVSSYNEQFF.